This TCR beta chain was identified in a study of T cell responses to AZD1222 COVID-19 vaccine. Study observations and caveats: Donor demographics were predominantly white British with a female majority; clonal diversity may be underestimated. Spike-specific TCR breadth rose after two AZD1222 doses, and depth rose as well.

Second doses were pooled across both intervals (about 4 or about 12 weeks). V was trimmed by 7 bases and J by 5 bases, leaving 9 bases between them. The germline CDR1 and CDR2 sequences are LNHDA and SQIVND (reference sequence). The CDR3 runs to 13 residues. Remarks on this clone: Its cognate antigen is unknown.

This table comes from immunoSEQ multiplex PCR, and its TCRdb copy is limited to in-frame clones, with some not included. Of some 280,000 clones in the sample, 85% to 95% are singletons; the top ten hold roughly 0.51%. The V gene is TRBV19, the J gene TRBJ1-6, with a possible D match to TRBD1 (5 bases). This receptor was identified in an adult who received the AZD1222 COVID-19 vaccine. The material sequenced was peripheral blood, taken 28 days after the second AZD1222 dose. The CDR3 coding sequence is TGTGCCAGTACCGGACAACATAATTCACCCCTCCACTTT. Protein: CASTGQHNSPLHF.